This TCR beta chain is from a study of blood T cell repertoires in COVID-19 (TCRdb year 2020). For the wider study: Samples covering the acute and convalescent phases of COVID-19 were provided by collaborators in the United States, Italy and Spain. Nearly every sample came with metadata listing a de-identified subject ID, COVID-19 status, age in years and sex. Deeply sampled blood TCRbeta repertoires from subjects exposed to, actively infected with, or recovered from COVID-19 were included in the dataset. Samples came from the ongoing ImmuneRACE study (first 160 participants) plus 1,254 subjects from 6 global collaborators. The repertoires were made available in a free public database intended to serve as a resource for research on the immune response to SARS-CoV-2. Where HLA class I and class II types were available, the types were taken from metadata supplied by the sample provider, not from assay-based typing. The prospective study material was composed of cDNA or gDNA derived from T cells, B-cell-depleted T cells, or PBMCs.

The full study reports these points: The amount of clinical and demographic metadata varied by source and participant and was provided uncurated.

The immunoSEQ Assay, a bias-controlled multiplex PCR, was used to amplify TCRbeta CDR3 regions from genomic DNA. The paper's data handling went like this. The number of nucleated cells in each sample was estimated from the amplification of reference gene primers within the assay. Sequence reads were collapsed and filtered to measure the absolute abundance of every unique TCRbeta CDR3 rearrangement. For each sample, productive Simpson clonality was calculated as the square root of Simpson's diversity index over productive rearrangements. The table was pulled from immuneACCESS by TCRdb, which kept in-frame rearrangements only. Such tables lose some clones; where checked, under half of the loss comes from unresolved V genes, and the rest has no known cause. D and trimming were read from the DNA, whereas the V and J calls and clone size are those reported in that table. This sample comprises 150,000 to 200,000 clones, about 81% of them detected only once. Roughly 12% of the sample comes from the top ten.

This clone appeared a single time. Its antigen is currently not known. Within one base of it there is no much larger clone, and no base qualities were kept. In Seattle, one collaborating source enrolled patients while the infection was active and tracked those patients longitudinally over the course of disease. Whole blood was collected in K2EDTA tubes by collaborating institutions according to the institutions' own protocols. For TCRbeta analysis, collaborators shipped samples in one of three forms: frozen whole blood, isolated PBMCs, or DNA extracted from either of those sample types. V is cut back by 5 bases and J by 4 bases, with 6 bases in the junction unmatched. The CDR3, cysteine through phenylalanine, is 14 amino acids long. The sequence is cut down to CDR3 DNA, 42 bases in frame from base 1. CDR1 and CDR2 were assigned from the germline V gene (reference sequence) as MNHEY and SMNVEV.

The chain uses TRBV27 and TRBJ1-1; 8 bases in between match TRBD1. The sequence came from a woman older than 75 with COVID-19, enrolled during active disease. Sequencing was carried out using peripheral blood. In nucleotides, the sequence is TGTGCCAGCAGTCCGATCACAGGGGGCACTGAAGCTTTCTTT. Its protein is CASSPITGGTEAFF.